Following are 23 T cell receptor beta chains from one sample sequenced in a study of tumor-infiltrating lymphocytes in localized non-small cell lung cancer. The table came from immunoSEQ multiplex PCR; TCRdb's copy has only in-frame clones and leaves some out. The sample records roughly 9,100 clones, roughly 80% being singletons. The specimen was uninvolved lung tissue not adjacent to the tumor. These receptors all come from a human donor with non-small cell lung cancer.

The V gene is TRBV9, the J gene TRBJ1-2; the D is unclear. CDR3 length equals 13 residues. Looked up from germline, CDR1 is SGDLS and CDR2 is YYNGEE. Trimming cost V 0 bases and J 8 bases, with 11 bases left between them. The CDR3 is CASSVEAGRGYTF. The CDR3 DNA reads as TGTGCCAGCAGCGTAGAGGCCGGACGGGGCTACACCTTC.

The chain links TRBV19 to TRBJ1-5, with 7 bases identical to TRBD1. This CDR3 region has 16 residues. Germline assignment: CDR1 LNHDA and CDR2 SQIVND (reference sequence). After removal of 7 bases from V and 5 bases from J, the junction contained 14 bases not matched to a gene. This CDR3 reads CASTGGGQMFYQPQHF. In nucleotides, the CDR3 is TGTGCCAGTACCGGGGGGGGACAGATGTTTTATCAGCCCCAGCATTTT.

The V gene is TRBV6-5, the J gene TRBJ2-7; TRBD2 might be the D (6 bases). Trimming took 2 bases from V and 7 from J, leaving 15 bases between them. In germline, CDR1 is MNHEY, CDR2 SVGAGI. The CDR3 length is 14 residues. CDR3 sequence: CASSYRQGGREQYF. CDR3 in DNA: TGTGCCAGCAGTTACCGGCAGGGAGGTAGAGAGCAGTACTTC.

CDR3 nucleotides: TGTGCCAGCAGTGTCACAAGGGGGTCCTACGAGCAGTACTTC. It specifies CASSVTRGSYEQYF. The chain carries TRBV6-1 and TRBJ2-7; the D gene is possibly TRBD1 (6 bases). The CDR3 has 14 amino acids. The germline gives CDR1 MNHNS, CDR2 SASEGT. The V gene lost 4 bases and the J gene lost 1 base, with 11 bases spanning the gap.

The sample holds a few counts of this clone. This chain uses TRBV20-1 with TRBJ2-1; 8 nucleotides agree with TRBD2. The germline V gene has CDR1 DFQATT and CDR2 SNEGSKA (reference sequence). The CDR3 runs 11 residues. J lost 8 bases, V lost 6 bases, and 3 bases had no gene match. This CDR3 is CSATLADEQFF. In nucleotides, the CDR3 is TGCAGTGCCACACTAGCGGATGAGCAGTTCTTC.

The rearrangement uses TRBV7-9 and TRBJ2-1, with 9 bases identical to TRBD1. In germline, CDR1 is SEHNR, CDR2 FQNEAQ (reference sequence). The CDR3 has 13 residues. CDR3 coding DNA: TGTGCATCTTCGGGGACAGGGTATAGGGAGCAGTTCTTC. It encodes CASSGTGYREQFF.

This chain connects TRBV28 to TRBJ1-4, with 8 positions matching TRBD1. Germline V gives CDR1 MDHEN, CDR2 SYDVKM. The ends lost 5 bases at V and 8 bases at J; junction bases unmatched: 10. There are 15 residues in the CDR3. The CDR3 here is CASSTRQGSWEKLFF. CDR3 coding DNA: TGTGCCAGCAGTACCAGACAGGGGTCGTGGGAAAAACTGTTTTTT. Looking up the rest from reference TRBV28 and TRBJ1-4 gives the full variable domain: DVKVTQSSRYLVKRTGEKVFLECVQDMDHENMFWYRQDPGLGLRLIYFSYDVKMKEKGDIPEGYSVSREKKERFSLILESASTNQTSMYLCASSTRQGSWEKLFFGSGTQLSVL.

The V call is TRBV25-1, the J call TRBJ1-4; 8 bases align to TRBD1. Germline V gene lookup returns CDR1 MGHDK and CDR2 SYGVNS. J gave up 4 bases and V 2 bases, and 3 bases lay outside the gene matches. This CDR3 is built from 15 residues. CDR3: CASSEGTGFNEKLFF. The CDR3 nucleotides are TGTGCCAGCAGTGAAGGGACAGGTTTTAATGAAAAACTGTTTTTT.

The chain carries TRBV19 and TRBJ2-5, with D unclear. Per the germline V gene, CDR1 is LNHDA and CDR2 is SQIVND (reference sequence). Trimming stripped 5 bases from V and 3 bases from J, with 13 bases between. This CDR3 is 14 amino acids long. CDR3 in DNA: TGTGCCAGTAGTTACTCCGGGCTCAAAGAGACCCAGTACTTC. It encodes CASSYSGLKETQYF.

The chain links TRBV27 to TRBJ1-1; D not resolved. Germline V lookup: CDR1 MNHEY, CDR2 SMNVEV (reference sequence). Between the trimmed V and J ends, which lost 1 base and 1 base, there was a span of 4 bases. This CDR3 has 13 amino acids. The CDR3: CASSLWGNTEAFF. CDR3 sequence (DNA): TGTGCCAGCAGTTTATGGGGGAACACTGAAGCTTTCTTT.

V is TRBV6-6 and J is TRBJ1-2; D uncertain. The CDR3 contains 11 residues. In germline, CDR1 is MNHNY, CDR2 SVGAGI (reference sequence). V was clipped by 5 bases and J by 0 bases, with 1 base between them. The DNA of the CDR3 is TGTGCCAGCAGTCCTAACTATGGCTACACCTTC. It encodes CASSPNYGYTF.

The rearrangement joins TRBV5-1 to TRBJ1-1; D is unresolved. Germline loops: CDR1 SGHRS, CDR2 YFSETQ. The length of the CDR3 is 13 residues. V gave up 0 bases and J gave up 2 bases, with 5 bases separating them. The CDR3 region is CASSLADNTEAFF. CDR3 DNA sequence: TGCGCCAGCAGCTTGGCCGACAACACTGAAGCTTTCTTT. The variable domain in full, completed from reference TRBV5-1 and TRBJ1-1, reads KAGVTQTPRYLIKTRGQQVTLSCSPISGHRSVSWYQQTPGQGLQFLFEYFSETQRNKGNFPGRFSGRQFSNSRSEMNVSTLELGDSALYLCASSLADNTEAFFGQGTRLTVV.

This clone was picked up a small number of times. The rearrangement joins TRBV7-9 to TRBJ2-1, with 10 bases aligning to TRBD1. V lost 1 base to trimming and J lost 5 bases; unmatched junction nucleotides: 2. This CDR3 has 15 residues. Germline CDR1 SEHNR, CDR2 FQNEAQ (reference sequence). CDR3 loop: CASSLEGTGDNEQFF. CDR3 DNA sequence: TGTGCCAGCAGCTTAGAAGGGACAGGGGACAATGAGCAGTTCTTC. Supplemented by reference TRBV7-9 and TRBJ2-1, the full variable domain reads DTGVSQNPRHKITKRGQNVTFRCDPISEHNRLYWYRQTLGQGPEFLTYFQNEAQLEKSRLLSDRFSAERPKGSFSTLEIQRTEQGDSAMYLCASSLEGTGDNEQFFGPGTRLTVL.

The chain employs TRBV6-5 and TRBJ1-5; D gene unclear. This CDR3 is built from 14 residues. Germline lookup yields CDR1 MNHEY and CDR2 SVGAGI. The V gene lost 0 bases and the J gene lost 7 bases, with 10 bases spanning the gap. In DNA form, the CDR3 reads TGTGCCAGCAGTTACTCTTTGGTCGGGCAGCCCCAGCATTTT. Protein product: CASSYSLVGQPQHF.

This chain links TRBV2 with TRBJ1-1, with D perhaps matching TRBD1 (6 bases). Germline values: CDR1 SNHLY, CDR2 FYNNEI. This CDR3 has 14 residues. V lost 11 bases, J lost 0 bases, and 16 bases lay in between. CDR3: CAGDNRDLNTEAFF. CDR3 nucleotide sequence: TGTGCCGGCGACAACAGGGATCTGAACACTGAAGCTTTCTTT.

The chain uses TRBV19 and TRBJ1-5; unclear D gene. Germline V gives CDR1 LNHDA, CDR2 SQIVND (reference sequence). This CDR3 spans 15 amino acids. V was cut by 3 bases and J by 1 base, with 10 bases left in between. The CDR3 DNA sequence: TGTGCCAGTAGTATCAAGTTTGAGAGCAATCAGCCCCAGCATTTT. Protein sequence: CASSIKFESNQPQHF.

This chain links TRBV11-2 with TRBJ2-5; either TRBD1 or TRBD2 may supply D (5 bases each). This CDR3 comprises 12 residues. V was shortened by 4 bases and J by 4 bases, with 7 bases between the two germline ends. Germline assignment: CDR1 SGHAT and CDR2 FQNNGV. CDR3 sequence (DNA): TGTGCCAGCAGCTCTGGGGGAGAGACCCAGTACTTC. Its protein is CASSSGGETQYF.

This chain joins TRBV6-1 and TRBJ2-1, with D possibly TRBD1 on 6 matching bases. The CDR3 spans 15 residues. V was shortened by 3 bases and J by 0 bases, with 9 bases between the two germline ends. The germline gives CDR1 MNHNS, CDR2 SASEGT. CDR3 protein: CASSEGQSSYNEQFF. Here the CDR3 DNA reads TGTGCCAGCAGTGAGGGACAAAGCTCCTACAATGAGCAGTTCTTC.

This rearrangement joins TRBV7-2 to TRBJ2-1, with TRBD2 identical over 7 bases. CDR1 is SGHTA and CDR2 is FQGNSA in the germline V gene. Unmatched junction bases numbered 5, after V lost 5 bases and J lost 7 bases. This CDR3 is built from 13 residues. This chain's CDR3 is CASSPQAGNEQFF. The CDR3 DNA reads TGTGCCAGCAGCCCCCAAGCGGGGAATGAGCAGTTCTTC.

This rearrangement joins TRBV13 to TRBJ1-4; the D is unclear. The CDR3 extends over 14 amino acids. Germline V gene sequence: CDR1 PRHDT, CDR2 FYEKMQ (reference sequence). Trimming left V 5 bases short and J 3 bases short, with 10 bases between. The CDR3 DNA follows: TGTGCCAGCAGCCCTCGCGGCTCTAATGAAAAACTGTTTTTT. Protein sequence: CASSPRGSNEKLFF.

The gene calls are TRBV13 and TRBJ2-1; D not certain. Per the germline V gene, CDR1 is PRHDT and CDR2 is FYEKMQ (reference sequence). The CDR3 runs 13 residues. Trimming took 7 bases from V and 5 from J, leaving 12 bases between them. The CDR3 is CASKKWPNNEQFF. The CDR3 region has the DNA TGTGCCAGCAAAAAGTGGCCAAACAATGAGCAGTTCTTC.

V is TRBV9 and J is TRBJ1-2; tentative D call: TRBD1 (5 bases). Deletions cut 3 bases from V and 6 bases from J, with 12 bases between. CDR3 length: 13 amino acids. CDR1 and CDR2 (germline): SGDLS, YYNGEE. CDR3 loop: CASSAQAWDGYTF. CDR3 bases: TGTGCCAGCAGCGCACAGGCTTGGGATGGCTACACCTTC.

The J gene is TRBJ1-1, the V gene TRBV30; no clear D. The CDR3 extends over 12 amino acids. Germline CDR1 GTSNPN, CDR2 SVGIG (reference sequence). V dropped 0 bases and J dropped 11 bases, with 13 bases sitting between them. CDR3 loop: CAWSVYGVLAFF. For the CDR3, the DNA is TGTGCCTGGAGTGTATACGGGGTCTTGGCTTTCTTT.